Listed here are 11 T cell receptor beta chains from one sample, sequenced in a study of blood T cell repertoires in COVID-19. The protocol was immunoSEQ multiplex PCR, while the TCRdb copy is restricted to in-frame clones and leaves out a portion. This table has about 150,000 clones, around four fifths appearing once. The source material was peripheral blood. All receptors derive from a woman older than 75 with acute or convalescent COVID-19.

The genes are TRBV5-1 and TRBJ1-3; possibly TRBD1 for D (5 bases). Trimming removed 3 bases from V and 3 bases from J, with 7 bases in between. There are 13 residues in the CDR3. The germline CDR1 and CDR2 sequences are SGHRS and YFSETQ. CDR3 loop: CASSSGLGNTIYF. CDR3 in DNA: TGCGCCAGCAGCTCAGGGCTTGGAAACACCATATATTTT.

V usage is TRBV7-9 and J usage is TRBJ2-3, with D perhaps TRBD1 (5 bases). The germline CDR1 and CDR2 sequences are SEHNR and FQNEAQ (reference sequence). The CDR3 totals 18 residues. V lost 5 bases to trimming and J lost 4 bases, with 25 bases between them. As DNA, the CDR3 is TGTGCCAGCAGCCCGTCCCCCCGCTGGGGCCCCCCCGCAGATACGCAGTATTTT. This codes for CASSPSPRWGPPADTQYF. The whole variable domain, filled in from reference TRBV7-9 and TRBJ2-3, reads DTGVSQNPRHKITKRGQNVTFRCDPISEHNRLYWYRQTLGQGPEFLTYFQNEAQLEKSRLLSDRFSAERPKGSFSTLEIQRTEQGDSAMYLCASSPSPRWGPPADTQYFGPGTRLTVL.

This clone occurred a few times. V usage is TRBV5-6 and J usage is TRBJ2-3, with a weak D call TRBD2 (6 bases). Germline CDR1 SGHDT, CDR2 YYEEEE. Trimming stripped 3 bases from V and 2 bases from J, with 16 bases between. The CDR3 is 16 amino acids. This CDR3 is CASSWGDFSNTDTQYF. The CDR3 DNA follows: TGTGCCAGCAGCTGGGGGGACTTTTCGAACACAGATACGCAGTATTTT.

The genes are TRBV6-5 and TRBJ1-1; 10 bases agree with TRBD1. Looked up from germline, CDR1 is MNHEY and CDR2 is SVGAGI. The ends lost 2 bases at V and 10 bases at J; junction bases unmatched: 4. CDR3 size: 13 residues. This CDR3 reads CASSYGQGGVAFF. DNA of the CDR3: TGTGCCAGCAGTTACGGACAGGGGGGAGTAGCTTTCTTT.

The chain has TRBV7-3 and TRBJ2-1, with 8 bases identical to TRBD2. Germline V lookup: CDR1 SGHTA, CDR2 FQGTGA. The length of the CDR3 is 15 residues. The J segment lost 2 bases and the V segment lost 5 bases, leaving 5 bases of the junction unmatched. The CDR3 nucleotides read TGTGCCAGCAGCACGACAGCGGGGGCCTACAATGAGCAGTTCTTC. This codes for CASSTTAGAYNEQFF.

The chain combines TRBV5-1 with TRBJ1-4; D is unclear. Germline CDR1 is SGHRS and CDR2 is YFSETQ. The V end lost 0 bases, the J end lost 3 bases, and 9 bases lay between the germline ends. The CDR3 loop spans 15 amino acids. This CDR3 is CASSLVVQPNEKLFF. The CDR3 nucleotides are TGCGCCAGCAGCTTGGTAGTACAGCCTAATGAAAAACTGTTTTTT. The full variable domain, its missing parts supplied by reference TRBV5-1 and TRBJ1-4, is KAGVTQTPRYLIKTRGQQVTLSCSPISGHRSVSWYQQTPGQGLQFLFEYFSETQRNKGNFPGRFSGRQFSNSRSEMNVSTLELGDSALYLCASSLVVQPNEKLFFGSGTQLSVL.

This clone occurred a few times. The CDR3 DNA follows: TGTGCCACCAGTGTCCGCACTAGCGATGAGCAGTTCTTC. This translates into CATSVRTSDEQFF. V gene TRBV24-1 combines with J gene TRBJ2-1; 7 bases are shared with TRBD2. Per the germline V gene, CDR1 is KGHDR and CDR2 is SFDVKD. Trimming removed 5 bases from V and 8 bases from J; junction bases left unmatched: 5. The CDR3 consists of 13 residues.

This chain joins TRBV6-2 or TRBV6-3 and TRBJ1-5; TRBD1 matches 10 bases. This CDR3 comprises 14 residues. With 6 bases clipped from V and 8 bases from J, the junction kept 7 bases outside the gene matches. The germline V gene encodes CDR1 MNHEY and CDR2 SVGEGT. Here the CDR3 DNA reads TGTGCCAGCAGCCCCGGGACAGGGGTCGAGCCCCAGCATTTT. The encoded protein is CASSPGTGVEPQHF.

V and J are TRBV19 and TRBJ1-2, with no clear D. Between the trimmed V and J ends, which lost 4 bases and 2 bases, there was a span of 11 bases. Germline V lookup: CDR1 LNHDA, CDR2 SQIVND (reference sequence). The CDR3 totals 14 residues. CDR3 amino acids: CASSRQAPNYGYTF. Written as DNA, the CDR3 is TGTGCCAGTAGTAGGCAGGCTCCAAACTATGGCTACACCTTC.

This chain uses TRBV7-3 with TRBJ2-5; no definite D call. From germline, CDR1 is SGHTA and CDR2 FQGTGA. This CDR3 region has 13 residues. V lost 0 bases to trimming and J lost 2 bases, with 4 bases between them. CDR3 loop: CASSLTRQETQYF. CDR3 in DNA: TGTGCCAGCAGCTTAACTCGGCAAGAGACCCAGTACTTC. The full variable domain, its missing parts supplied by reference TRBV7-3 and TRBJ2-5, is GAGVSQTPSNKVTEKGKYVELRCDPISGHTALYWYRQSLGQGPEFLIYFQGTGAADDSGLPNDRFFAVRPEGSVSTLKIQRTERGDSAVYLCASSLTRQETQYFGPGTRLLVL.

The chain joins TRBV9 to TRBJ1-5; tentatively, D is TRBD1 (5 bases). Trimming cost V 3 bases and J 6 bases, with 13 bases left between them. The CDR3 runs 14 residues. Germline CDR1 is SGDLS and CDR2 is YYNGEE. In nucleotides, the CDR3 is TGTGCCAGCAGCGCCGCAGGGAAGAGTCAGCCCCAGCATTTT. It yields the protein CASSAAGKSQPQHF. Full variable domain (missing parts from reference TRBV9 and TRBJ1-5): DSGVTQTPKHLITATGQRVTLRCSPRSGDLSVYWYQQSLDQGLQFLIQYYNGEERAKGNILERFSAQQFPDLHSELNLSSLELGDSALYFCASSAAGKSQPQHFGDGTRLSIL.